This T cell receptor (beta chain) was documented in a study of cytomegalovirus exposure and HLA in healthy donors. Study-wide context: The roughly 120 validation repertoires matched the roughly 700 first-cohort repertoires in platform, a later analysis reported.

CDR3 size: 13 residues. V shed 5 bases and J 10 bases; nucleotides not matched to a gene: 5. Germline CDR1 is SGHTA and CDR2 is FQGNSA. Profiled with immunoSEQ multiplex PCR; TCRdb holds only in-frame clones, not every one. Of 55,000 to 70,000 clones in the sample, 91% were seen once. The TCR comes from a woman aged 25 to 39 in good health and CMV-seronegative. Sequences were obtained from PBMCs. The chain employs TRBV7-2 and TRBJ1-4, with 9 bases lining up with TRBD1. The CDR3: CASSGGQGGKLFF. The DNA of the CDR3 is TGTGCCAGCAGCGGGGGACAGGGAGGAAAACTGTTTTTT.